The 14 T cell receptor beta chains reported below all come from one sample, sequenced in a study of shared clonotypes between healthy human individuals. Assay: immunoSEQ multiplex PCR; the TCRdb copy retains only in-frame clones and omits some. Among some 700,000 clones listed, roughly 87% were seen once. Sequences were obtained from memory CD8+ T cells from PBMCs. As to subset: CD45RO+ cells pooled with CCR7-negative TemRA cells. These receptors came from a young man in good health. Some clones in this sample may be carry-over from other donors' samples.

The CDR3 nucleotides are TGTGCCAGCAGCTTGCAAGTAGCGGGAGGAACCTACGAGCAGTACTTC. Translation: CASSLQVAGGTYEQYF. The rearrangement links TRBV5-6 to TRBJ2-7, with 10 bases aligning to TRBD2. Germline CDR1 and CDR2: SGHDT and YYEEEE. The V and J ends lost 1 base and 2 bases, in that order; junction bases with no gene match: 6. The length of the CDR3 is 16 residues.

V gene TRBV27 combines with J gene TRBJ2-3; the match to TRBD2 covers 8 bases. This CDR3 is built from 16 residues. V dropped 2 bases and J dropped 5; count of bases not matched to a gene: 9. Looked up from germline, CDR1 is MNHEY and CDR2 is SMNVEV (reference sequence). The CDR3 bases are TGTGCCAGCAGTTTACTTGCAGCGGGAGCTAAAGATACGCAGTATTTT. Its protein product is CASSLLAAGAKDTQYF.

The J gene is TRBJ2-1, the V gene TRBV11-2; unclear D gene. V was pared by 10 bases and J by 6 bases, with 22 bases between. Per germline, CDR1 SGHAT and CDR2 FQNNGV. The CDR3 spans 15 residues. The CDR3 loop reads CATPKEDPLSNEQFF. In DNA form, the CDR3 reads TGTGCCACCCCGAAAGAGGACCCACTGAGCAATGAGCAGTTCTTC.

In this sample, this clone turned up once. V usage is TRBV6-5 and J usage is TRBJ2-1; D may correspond to TRBD1 or TRBD2 (5 bases each). V was pared by 2 bases and J by 1 base, with 9 bases between. This CDR3 spans 15 amino acids. The germline gives CDR1 MNHEY, CDR2 SVGAGI. The CDR3 loop is CASSYEGTSYNEQFF. As DNA, the CDR3 is TGTGCCAGCAGTTACGAAGGGACGTCCTACAATGAGCAGTTCTTC.

This clone showed up just once. The gene calls are TRBV7-8 and TRBJ2-7, with D possibly matching TRBD1 (6 bases). V was cut by 5 bases and J by 3 bases, with 14 bases left in between. Germline assignment: CDR1 SGHVS and CDR2 FQNEAQ. This CDR3 region has 14 residues. The CDR3 here is CASSGGQHHYEQYF. CDR3 DNA sequence: TGTGCCAGCAGCGGGGGACAACATCACTACGAGCAGTACTTC.

The V call is TRBV27, the J call TRBJ2-1; 14 nucleotides agree with TRBD2. This CDR3 region has 17 residues. Germline assignment: CDR1 MNHEY and CDR2 SMNVEV (reference sequence). After removal of 6 bases from V and 5 bases from J, the junction contained 9 bases not matched to a gene. The DNA of the CDR3 is TGTGCCAGCAGACCAGGGACTAGCGGGAGCAGGGACAATGAGCAGTTCTTC. It encodes CASRPGTSGSRDNEQFF.

The chain recombines TRBV19 with TRBJ2-2, with 7 bases identical to TRBD2. V trimming: 3 bases; J trimming: 4 bases; junction bases outside the gene matches: 2. The CDR3 is 14 amino acids. The germline V gene encodes CDR1 LNHDA and CDR2 SQIVND (reference sequence). The DNA of the CDR3 is TGTGCCAGTAGTATCGGGGGGTTCACCGGGGAGCTGTTTTTT. Encoded protein: CASSIGGFTGELFF.

The V and J genes are TRBV5-6 and TRBJ1-5; maybe TRBD1 (5 bases). Trimming pared 2 bases from V and 2 bases from J, leaving 14 bases between. Germline CDR1 reads SGHDT; CDR2 reads YYEEEE. The CDR3 spans 16 residues. The CDR3: CASSLSGQRGNQPQHF. As DNA, the CDR3 is TGTGCCAGCAGCTTATCAGGGCAACGCGGCAATCAGCCCCAGCATTTT.

This rearrangement joins TRBV25-1 to TRBJ2-7; D gene ambiguous. Germline V gives CDR1 MGHDK, CDR2 SYGVNS. Trimming cost V 10 bases and J 0 bases, with 13 bases left between them. The CDR3 consists of 13 residues. Written as DNA, the CDR3 is TGTGCCACGGAACCGACGGGCTCCTACGAGCAGTACTTC. This encodes CATEPTGSYEQYF.

The V and J genes are TRBV7-9 and TRBJ2-3; D perhaps matches TRBD2 (5 bases). Looked up from germline, CDR1 is SEHNR and CDR2 is FQNEAQ (reference sequence). V shed 5 bases and J shed 4 bases, with 16 bases lying between them. This CDR3 contains 15 residues. The CDR3 nucleotides are TGTGCCAGCAGCCCGGAGGCCCGGGCCTCAGATACGCAGTATTTT. Protein product: CASSPEARASDTQYF. Together with reference TRBV7-9 and TRBJ2-3, the CDR3 gives the full variable domain: DTGVSQNPRHKITKRGQNVTFRCDPISEHNRLYWYRQTLGQGPEFLTYFQNEAQLEKSRLLSDRFSAERPKGSFSTLEIQRTEQGDSAMYLCASSPEARASDTQYFGPGTRLTVL.

The chain employs TRBV29-1 and TRBJ2-6; a possible D gene is TRBD1 (6 bases). Between the trimmed V and J ends, which lost 6 bases and 1 base, there was a span of 10 bases. Germline V gives CDR1 SQVTM, CDR2 ANQGSEA. The CDR3 length is 14 residues. The CDR3 DNA follows: TGCAGCGTCGCAGGGGTATCTGGGGCCAACGTCCTGACTTTC. It is translated as CSVAGVSGANVLTF. The complete variable domain, with remaining parts taken from reference TRBV29-1 and TRBJ2-6, reads SAVISQKPSRDICQRGTSLTIQCQVDSQVTMMFWYRQQPGQSLTLIATANQGSEATYESGFVIDKFPISRPNLTFSTLTVSNMSPEDSSIYLCSVAGVSGANVLTFGAGSRLTVL.

The chain carries TRBV9 and TRBJ2-5; TRBD1 aligns across 8 bases. V trimming: 0 bases; J trimming: 4 bases; junction bases outside the gene matches: 5. The V gene's germline CDR1 is SGDLS and CDR2 YYNGEE. This CDR3 is built from 15 residues. CDR3 loop: CASSVGAGGGETQYF. CDR3 bases: TGTGCCAGCAGCGTAGGTGCAGGGGGCGGAGAGACCCAGTACTTC.

The chain couples TRBV27 to TRBJ2-3; 9 bases line up with TRBD2. V gave up 6 bases and J gave up 3 bases; unmatched junction bases: 13. Looked up from germline, CDR1 is MNHEY and CDR2 is SMNVEV (reference sequence). This CDR3 contains 17 residues. The CDR3 protein is CASSLMSGRSVTDTQYF. The CDR3 DNA reads as TGTGCCAGCAGCCTTATGAGCGGGAGGTCGGTAACAGATACGCAGTATTTT.

V and J are TRBV18 and TRBJ2-1, with 7 positions matching TRBD1. The CDR3 is 15 residues long. The V gene end was trimmed by 2 bases and the J gene end by 5 bases; junction bases not matched to a gene: 6. Germline-derived CDR1 and CDR2 are KGHSH and LQKENI. This CDR3 is CASSPSGQVNNEQFF. DNA of the CDR3: TGTGCCAGCTCACCATCCGGACAGGTCAACAATGAGCAGTTCTTC.